This entry lists 2 T cell receptor beta chains sequenced from one sample in a study of molecular identifiers for immune sequencing clone quantification. Each CDR3 protein gets one entry after TCRdb re-called the PCR reads with MiXCR. The repertoire includes 70,000 to 90,000 distinct CDR3 sequences, around 23% of them detected once, and 0.85% to 1.2% sits in the top ten. The material sequenced was naive CD8+ T cells from blood, with Jurkat cell RNA spiked in. The subset: FACS-sorted CD8+CD4-CCR7+CD45RA+ naive T cells. These receptors originate from a human donor in good health. Some libraries in this study had Jurkat cell RNA spiked in.

Of note for this clonotype: Given a much more abundant clone one base away, this may be a read error. CDR3 in DNA: TGTGCCAGCGAGGACTACCGCTCCTACAAGCAGTACTTC. Its translation: CASEDYRSYKQYF. This chain links TRBV5-6 with TRBJ2-7; tentative D call: TRBD2 (6 bases). Germline values: CDR1 SGHDT, CDR2 YYEEEE. The CDR3 spans 13 residues.

This clonotype came up many times. The rearrangement joins TRBV6-5 to TRBJ2-5; D possibly corresponds to TRBD2 (5 bases). V was pared by 0 bases and J by 7 bases, with 12 bases between. Germline V gene lookup returns CDR1 MNHEY and CDR2 SVGAGI. The CDR3 has 14 residues. CDR3 sequence reads: CASSYSEGYGTQYF. CDR3 in DNA: TGTGCCAGCAGTTACTCTGAGGGATACGGGACCCAGTACTTC.